The 21 T cell receptor beta chains below were found in one sample sequenced in a study of spatial heterogeneity in lung cancer. TCRdb recomputed calls from the 5' RACE reads with MiXCR, one row per CDR3 protein. Of fewer than 18,000 distinct CDR3 sequences in the sample, 3.6% were seen once. Time point indicated: sample taken at primary tumor resection. This specimen was normal lung tissue next to the tumor, taken at surgery. These TCRs come from a male donor with early-stage non-small cell lung cancer.

In its sample, this clonotype was seen many times. Being off target in a library aimed at alpha chains, this beta chain has a size of little meaning. J is TRBJ1-2 and V is TRBV29-1, with D perhaps matching TRBD1 (5 bases). Germline-derived CDR1 and CDR2 are SQVTM and ANQGSEA. Trimming cost V 3 bases and J 5 bases, with 13 bases left between them. The CDR3 length is 13 residues. CDR3 residues: CSVENPGRYGYTF. CDR3 in DNA: TGCAGCGTTGAGAACCCGGGACGATATGGCTACACCTTC.

This clonotype is classed as medium-sized. This beta chain is off target for a library built for alpha chains, so its abundance means little. The CDR3 DNA sequence: TGTGCCAGCAGCCCCAGGGGGACAGATACGCAGTATTTT. Translation gives CASSPRGTDTQYF. J is TRBJ2-3 and V is TRBV3-1; TRBD1 agrees at 7 bases. Trimming took 4 bases from V and 3 from J; bases not matched to a gene: 1. CDR1 is LGHDT, CDR2 YNNKEL, per germline (reference sequence). This CDR3 has 13 amino acids.

In its sample, this clonotype was seen many times. This beta chain is an off-target read within a library intended for alpha chains, so its frequency means little. The rearrangement joins TRBV11-2 to TRBJ2-1; D unresolved. Trimming took 3 bases from V and 8 from J, leaving 11 bases between them. The V gene's germline CDR1 is SGHAT and CDR2 FQNNGV. The CDR3 extends over 13 amino acids. The CDR3 spells CASSFGDGDEQFF. In DNA form, the CDR3 reads TGTGCCAGCAGCTTCGGAGACGGCGATGAGCAGTTCTTC.

Judged by abundance, this clonotype is large. This beta chain is off target for a library built for alpha chains, so its abundance means little. The V and J genes are TRBV20-1 and TRBJ2-1, with 9 positions matching TRBD2. The CDR3 totals 15 residues. CDR1 DFQATT and CDR2 SNEGSKA come from the germline V gene (reference sequence). Losses at the gene ends were 2 bases for V and 6 bases for J; bases not matched to a gene: 8. The CDR3 nucleotides are TGCAGTGCTAGACCCGGGACTAGCCCGTCCAATGAGCAGTTCTTC. This gives the protein CSARPGTSPSNEQFF.

This clonotype was found many times. Found in a library prepared for alpha chains, this beta chain is an off-target read, and its abundance has little meaning. The rearrangement links TRBV5-1 to TRBJ1-1, with D possibly matching TRBD1 (5 bases). The germline V gene has CDR1 SGHRS and CDR2 YFSETQ. Trimming removed 0 bases from V and 2 bases from J, with 17 bases in between. This CDR3 spans 17 amino acids. In DNA form, the CDR3 reads TGCGCCAGCAGCTTGGTTGTTCTTCGGCAGGGAAACACTGAAGCTTTCTTT. Translated: CASSLVVLRQGNTEAFF.

A word on this clonotype: The library was designed around alpha chains, so this beta chain is a stray read whose abundance carries little weight. The chain combines TRBV30 with TRBJ1-1; D call uncertain. The CDR3 consists of 13 residues. From germline, CDR1 is GTSNPN and CDR2 SVGIG (reference sequence). V gave up 4 bases and J gave up 0 bases, with 9 bases separating them. CDR3: CAWTRILNTEAFF. As DNA, the CDR3 is TGTGCCTGGACAAGGATCCTGAACACTGAAGCTTTCTTT.

This clonotype counts as medium-sized. This beta chain is an unintended read in a library built for alpha chains; its size means little. This rearrangement joins TRBV20-1 to TRBJ2-1; 11 nucleotides agree with TRBD2. Germline V lookup: CDR1 DFQATT, CDR2 SNEGSKA (reference sequence). V was pared by 6 bases and J by 0 bases, with 13 bases of the junction left unmatched. The CDR3 is 18 amino acids. The DNA of the CDR3 is TGCAGTGCCAGACTAGCGGGGCAGGTGGTGGGCTCCTACAATGAGCAGTTCTTC. Translated: CSARLAGQVVGSYNEQFF.

This clonotype appeared many times. The library was prepared for alpha chains; this beta chain is a stray read, so its frequency means little. The chain uses TRBV7-2 and TRBJ2-1; D is uncertain. Germline CDR1 is SGHTA and CDR2 is FQGNSA. The CDR3 loop spans 13 amino acids. With 9 bases removed from V and 2 bases from J, the gap between germline ends came to 11 bases. As DNA, the CDR3 is TGTGCCAGTGAAGGGTTCCCCTACAATGAGCAGTTCTTC. This sequence encodes CASEGFPYNEQFF.

A word on this clonotype: The library was built for alpha chains, so this beta chain is an off-target read and its size means little. As DNA, the CDR3 is TGTGCCAGCAGGACCACAGGTGGCCCCTACGAGCAGTACTTC. It translates to CASRTTGGPYEQYF. The rearrangement links TRBV28 to TRBJ2-7, with a possible D match to TRBD1 (5 bases). Germline assignment: CDR1 MDHEN and CDR2 SYDVKM. CDR3 length equals 14 residues. V was clipped by 6 bases and J by 2 bases, with 14 bases between them.

This clonotype was seen many times. One end of the junction varies from germline; a read error may be responsible. As an off-target read in a library built for alpha chains, this beta chain has a frequency of little significance. The rearrangement links TRBV2 to TRBJ2-1; 7 bases line up with TRBD1. CDR3 length: 14 residues. Germline V gives CDR1 SNHLY, CDR2 FYNNEI. DNA for the CDR3: TGTGCCAGCAGTGAAGGACAGGGCTACGATGAGCAGTTCTTC. It is translated as CASSEGQGYDEQFF. Variable domain in full (rest from reference TRBV2 and TRBJ2-1): EPEVTQTPSHQVTQMGQEVILRCVPISNHLYFYWYRQILGQKVEFLVSFYNNEISEKSEIFDDQFSVERPDGSNFTLKIRSTKLEDSAMYFCASSEGQGYDEQFFGPGTRLTVL.

This clonotype has a count of ten or more. The junction departs from germline at one end; a sequencing error may be responsible. Since the library was made to target alpha chains, this beta chain is a stray read and its abundance is not meaningful. J is TRBJ1-5 and V is TRBV7-9, with unresolved D. Germline values: CDR1 SEHNR, CDR2 FQNEAQ (reference sequence). This CDR3 has 14 residues. CDR3 residues: CASSLDQNDQPHHF. CDR3 coding DNA: TGTGCCAGCAGCTTAGACCAAAACGATCAGCCCCATCATTTT. Complete variable domain (other parts from reference TRBV7-9 and TRBJ1-5): DTGVSQNPRHKITKRGQNVTFRCDPISEHNRLYWYRQTLGQGPEFLTYFQNEAQLEKSRLLSDRFSAERPKGSFSTLEIQRTEQGDSAMYLCASSLDQNDQPHHFGDGTRLSIL.

Ten or more counts support this clonotype. This beta chain was picked up by a library intended for alpha chains and is off target, so its count carries little meaning. The J gene is TRBJ1-6, the V gene TRBV10-3; 8 nucleotides line up with TRBD1. V shed 8 bases and J 5 bases; nucleotides not matched to a gene: 8. Looked up from germline, CDR1 is ENHRY and CDR2 is SYGVKD. CDR3 size: 15 residues. CDR3 DNA: TGTGCCATCTCGGACAGGGCGTCCGATAATTCACCCCTCCACTTT. Its translation is CAISDRASDNSPLHF.

At least ten counts were recorded for this clonotype. As an off-target read in a library built for alpha chains, this beta chain has a frequency of little significance. The genes are TRBV6-5 and TRBJ1-3, with no clear D. This CDR3 has 14 amino acids. Looked up from germline, CDR1 is MNHEY and CDR2 is SVGAGI. V was cut by 0 bases and J by 0 bases, with 3 bases left in between. The CDR3, as DNA: TGTGCCAGCAGTTACTCGTTCTCTGGAAACACCATATATTTT. This codes for CASSYSFSGNTIYF.

The sample holds many counts of this clonotype. With the library built for alpha chains, this beta chain is off target and its frequency is not meaningful. The V gene is TRBV20-1, the J gene TRBJ2-1, with 9 bases that match TRBD2. The germline V gene has CDR1 DFQATT and CDR2 SNEGSKA (reference sequence). This CDR3 spans 16 amino acids. J gave up 0 bases and V 5 bases, and 8 bases lay outside the gene matches. The CDR3 DNA sequence: TGCAGTGCTGGGGGACTAGCTGCCAGCTCCTACAATGAGCAGTTCTTC. This translates into CSAGGLAASSYNEQFF.

This clonotype was recorded at least ten times. This beta chain is an unintended read in a library built for alpha chains; its size means little. V and J are TRBV7-3 and TRBJ2-3; 8 positions match TRBD2. Germline V gives CDR1 SGHTA, CDR2 FQGTGA. CDR3 length: 15 amino acids. With 4 bases clipped from V and 1 base from J, the junction kept 4 bases outside the gene matches. The CDR3 sequence is CASSSSGSGTDTQYF. DNA of the CDR3: TGTGCCAGCAGCTCGAGCGGGAGTGGCACAGATACGCAGTATTTT.

This clonotype has a count of ten or more. This beta chain came through as a stray read in a library set up for alpha chains, and its size says little. The V gene is TRBV20-1, the J gene TRBJ2-5, with D perhaps TRBD1 (6 bases). The CDR3 is 15 amino acids. Germline V gene lookup returns CDR1 DFQATT and CDR2 SNEGSKA (reference sequence). The germline V and J ends were trimmed by 1 base and 3 bases, with 15 bases remaining between them. The CDR3 sequence is CSARGTQGREETQYF. CDR3 DNA sequence: TGCAGTGCTAGAGGAACACAGGGTAGGGAAGAGACCCAGTACTTC.

This clonotype ranks as medium-sized. This beta chain turned up in a library designed for alpha chains; as an off-target read, its abundance says little. The genes are TRBV5-4 and TRBJ2-7, with TRBD1 identical over 9 bases. The CDR3 contains 15 residues. V lost 4 bases and J lost 2; bases outside the gene matches: 7. Germline V gives CDR1 SGHNT, CDR2 YYREEE (reference sequence). The CDR3 DNA reads as TGTGCCAGCAGCCCCTCCGGGACAGGGACCTACGAGCAGTACTTC. It specifies CASSPSGTGTYEQYF.

This clonotype has a count of ten or more. This beta chain is an off-target read within a library intended for alpha chains, so its frequency means little. The chain joins TRBV20-1 to TRBJ1-2, with a tentative D call TRBD1 (6 bases). Trimming pared 5 bases from V and 5 bases from J, leaving 12 bases between. The CDR3 contains 12 residues. The germline gives CDR1 DFQATT, CDR2 SNEGSKA (reference sequence). The chain's CDR3 is CSALRGGYGYTF. The CDR3 region has the DNA TGCAGTGCTTTGAGAGGGGGGTATGGCTACACCTTC.

This clonotype was found many times. The library was prepared for alpha chains; this beta chain is a stray read, so its frequency means little. This sequence joins TRBV20-1 and TRBJ2-5, with TRBD2 matching over 8 bases. Per germline, CDR1 DFQATT and CDR2 SNEGSKA (reference sequence). The CDR3 loop spans 17 amino acids. The ends lost 3 bases at V and 0 bases at J; junction bases unmatched: 12. The CDR3 DNA reads TGCAGTGCTAGGAAGAAAGGTCCTAGCGGGTACCAAGAGACCCAGTACTTC. This encodes CSARKKGPSGYQETQYF.

The table lists this clonotype with many counts. The library was built for alpha chains, so this beta chain is an off-target read and its size means little. V usage is TRBV3-1 and J usage is TRBJ2-2; a possible D gene is TRBD2 (6 bases). Germline CDR1 reads LGHDT; CDR2 reads YNNKEL (reference sequence). Trimming pared 3 bases from V and 3 bases from J, leaving 14 bases between. This CDR3 comprises 16 residues. The CDR3 nucleotides are TGTGCCAGCAGCCAGGATAGCGGAGTTTACACCGGGGAGCTGTTTTTT. Its protein product is CASSQDSGVYTGELFF.

In its sample, this clonotype was seen once. The library was built for alpha chains, so this beta chain is an off-target read and its size means little. This chain joins TRBV7-9 and TRBJ2-1, with D tentatively TRBD1 or TRBD2 (5 bases each). The V end was cut by 5 bases, the J end by 2 bases, with 16 bases between. Germline V gene data show CDR1 as SEHNR and CDR2 as FQNEAQ (reference sequence). The CDR3 covers 16 residues. CDR3 nucleotide sequence: TGTGCCAGCAGCACTACTTCCGGGACCACCTACAATGAGCAGTTCTTC. It translates to CASSTTSGTTYNEQFF. Variable domain in full (rest from reference TRBV7-9 and TRBJ2-1): DTGVSQNPRHKITKRGQNVTFRCDPISEHNRLYWYRQTLGQGPEFLTYFQNEAQLEKSRLLSDRFSAERPKGSFSTLEIQRTEQGDSAMYLCASSTTSGTTYNEQFFGPGTRLTVL.